These 12 T cell receptor beta chains came from one sample sequenced in a study of tissue T cells after allogeneic stem cell transplantation. The time point: mouse harvest day 7 after allogeneic transplant. Tail vein injection delivered 10^7 T-cell-depleted bone marrow cells and 10^6 splenic CD5+ T cells. Using immunoSEQ multiplex PCR, the repertoire was profiled, and TCRdb retains in-frame clones only, with some absent. The sample holds 8,500 to 9,500 clones, 45% seen once. Sequenced material: gut tissue. These receptors all come from a female BALB/c mouse given C57BL/6 T cells with graft-versus-host disease after an allogeneic hematopoietic cell transplant.

This clone was found once. The germline and genes are mouse ones. The sequenced fragment ends 1 residue before the CDR3 boundary, so the rest is inferred from the germline J gene. The rearrangement uses TRBV20 and TRBJ1-1, with D perhaps TRBD1 (6 bases). The CDR3 runs to 13 residues. Between the trimmed V and J ends, which lost 1 base and 1 base, there was a span of 7 bases. The germline V gene has CDR1 GFQATS and CDR2 STVNSAI. Partial CDR3 DNA: TGTGGTGCTAGGGCGGGACAAAACACAGAAGTCTTC. Translating it yields CGARAGQNTEVF. The whole CDR3 region reads CGARAGQNTEVFF.

A word on this clone: Germline and genes here are mouse. The missing CDR3 end, 1 residue past where the read stops, is filled in from the germline J gene. The gene calls are TRBV15 and TRBJ2-4; 13 bases are shared with TRBD2. V dropped 6 bases and J dropped 1; count of bases not matched to a gene: 4. The CDR3 has 16 amino acids. The germline V gene encodes CDR1 SGHND and CDR2 FRSKSL. The CDR3 reads CASSRTGGAGQNTLYF. Incomplete CDR3 DNA: TGTGCCAGCAGCCGGACTGGGGGGGCGGGTCAAAACACCTTGTAC.

This clone was seen more than once but under ten times. Gene names follow the mouse nomenclature. The read ends 1 residue early relative to the CDR3; the germline J gene fills the gap. The chain uses TRBV19 and TRBJ2-5, with TRBD1 as a possible D gene (5 bases). V gave up 5 bases and J gave up 2 bases, with 6 bases separating them. From germline, CDR1 is FNHDT and CDR2 SITEND (reference sequence). The length of the CDR3 is 12 residues. CDR3 DNA (partial): TGTGCCAGCAGGGACATCCAAGACACCCAGTAC. Protein product: CASRDIQDTQY. The whole CDR3 reads CASRDIQDTQYF. The whole variable domain, remainder taken from reference TRBV19 and TRBJ2-5, is GGIITQTPKFLIGQEGQKLTLKCQQNFNHDTMYWYRQDSGKGLRLIYYSITENDLQKGDLSEGYDASREKKSSFSLTVTSAQKNEMAVFLCASRDIQDTQYFGPGTRLLVL.

A word on this clone: Mouse gene names apply. The read is 1 residue too short to cover the CDR3 end, so that end is filled in from the germline J gene. V and J are TRBV3 and TRBJ2-3; TRBD1 might be the D (5 bases). Trimming took off 2 bases at V and 0 bases at J, with 9 bases between the two ends. Germline CDR1 is SNHLY and CDR2 is FYNGKV (reference sequence). The CDR3 totals 15 residues. The CDR3 spells CASSLPRVSAETLYF. The DNA read from the CDR3 is TGTGCCAGCAGCTTACCCAGGGTTAGTGCAGAAACGCTGTAT. Full variable domain (outside the CDR3, taken from reference TRBV3 and TRBJ2-3): GPKVLQIPSHQIIDMGQMVTLNCDPVSNHLYFYWYKQILGQQMEFLVNFYNGKVMEKSKLFKDQFSVERPDGSYFTLKIQPTALEDSAVYFCASSLPRVSAETLYFGSGTRLTVL.

As regards this clone: The gene symbols are mouse symbols. The DNA ends 1 residue before the CDR3 does, and the rest of the CDR3 is filled in from the germline J gene. V is TRBV19 and J is TRBJ1-3; no clear D gene. Germline values: CDR1 FNHDT, CDR2 SITEND (reference sequence). V was pared by 2 bases and J by 1 base, with 7 bases between. The CDR3 length is 14 residues. The CDR3 protein is CASSISISGNTLYF. The CDR3 bases that were read are TGTGCCAGCAGTATTTCCATCTCTGGAAATACGCTCTAT.

Details on this clone: Germline and genes: mouse. Read sequence stops 1 residue before the CDR3 end, and the germline J gene provides the missing end. The rearrangement uses TRBV15 and TRBJ1-1, with a tentative D call TRBD1 (5 bases). This CDR3 has 14 residues. Per germline, CDR1 SGHND and CDR2 FRSKSL. The V end was cut by 3 bases, the J end by 0 bases, with 8 bases between. CDR3 protein: CASSLQGANTEVFF. The sequenced CDR3 bases are TGTGCCAGCAGTTTGCAGGGTGCAAACACAGAAGTCTTC.

This clone was seen only once. The listed genes are named as in mouse. The CDR3 here is CASSLGGLQDTQYF. CDR3 DNA (partial): TGTGCCAGCAGTTTAGGGGGCCTCCAAGACACCCAGTAC. The rearrangement joins TRBV15 to TRBJ2-5; D could derive from TRBD1 or TRBD2 (5 bases each). The DNA ends 1 residue before the CDR3 does, and the rest of the CDR3 is filled in from the germline J gene. The germline CDR1 and CDR2 sequences are SGHND and FRSKSL. V lost 1 base, J lost 2 bases, and 7 bases lay in between. The CDR3 loop spans 14 amino acids.

This clone was counted a single time. Mouse gene names apply. The part of the CDR3 DNA that was read is TGTGCAAGCAGCTTGGGGGCCGGTGCAGAAACGCTGTAT. Its protein product is CASSLGAGAETLY. Given in full, the CDR3 is CASSLGAGAETLYF. This chain connects TRBV16 to TRBJ2-3; tentatively, D is TRBD1 or TRBD2 (6 bases each). The read stops 1 residue short of the end of the CDR3; the missing end is completed from the germline J gene. From germline, CDR1 is SGHSA and CDR2 FRNQAP. The CDR3 length is 14 residues. The germline V and J ends were trimmed by 3 bases and 1 base, with 8 bases remaining between them.

Details on this clone: Gene names and germline match the mouse. The read ends 1 residue before the CDR3 terminus; that terminus is restored from the germline J gene. The chain has TRBV15 and TRBJ1-4; the match to TRBD1 covers 10 bases. The germline CDR1 and CDR2 sequences are SGHND and FRSKSL. This CDR3 has 15 amino acids. V trimming: 1 base; J trimming: 5 bases; junction bases outside the gene matches: 1. The CDR3 loop is CASSLGGQGNERLFF. Incomplete CDR3 DNA: TGTGCCAGCAGTTTAGGGGGACAGGGGAACGAAAGATTATTT.

Concerning this clone itself: The gene symbols are mouse symbols. The read ends 1 residue shy of where the CDR3 ends; the end is completed using the germline J gene. V gene TRBV3 combines with J gene TRBJ1-5; D gene unclear. The V end lost 1 base, the J end lost 2 bases, and 6 bases lay between the germline ends. The CDR3 is 14 amino acids. Per the germline V gene, CDR1 is SNHLY and CDR2 is FYNGKV (reference sequence). The CDR3 bases that were read are TGTGCCAGCAGCTTAGGCATCTACAACCAGGCTCCGCTT. It encodes CASSLGIYNQAPL. The whole CDR3 region reads CASSLGIYNQAPLF. Full variable domain (missing parts from reference TRBV3 and TRBJ1-5): GPKVLQIPSHQIIDMGQMVTLNCDPVSNHLYFYWYKQILGQQMEFLVNFYNGKVMEKSKLFKDQFSVERPDGSYFTLKIQPTALEDSAVYFCASSLGIYNQAPLFGEGTRLSVL.

This clone was counted a few times. Mouse germline and gene names are used. The CDR3 end falls 1 residue outside the read, so it is completed with the germline J gene. V gene TRBV23 combines with J gene TRBJ1-4. CDR1 is KGHTA, CDR2 FQNQQP, per germline. The CDR3 length is 15 residues. This CDR3 is CSSSQSGGAGERLFF. The covered CDR3 bases are TGCTCCAGCAGTCAATCGGGGGGGGCCGGCGAAAGATTATTT. The variable domain in full, completed from reference TRBV23 and TRBJ1-4, reads DAAVTQKPRYLIKMKGQEAEMKCIPEKGHTAVFWYQQKQSKELKFLIYFQNQQPLDQIDMVKERFSAVCPSSSLCSLGIRTCEAEDSALYLCSSSQSGGAGERLFFGHGTKLSVL.

Notes on this clone: Gene names follow the mouse nomenclature. The CDR3 end lies 1 residue beyond the end of the read and is filled in from the germline J gene. This sequence joins TRBV26 and TRBJ2-4; D is ambiguous. CDR1 and CDR2 from the germline V gene are KGHPV and FQNQEV (reference sequence). The CDR3 loop spans 14 amino acids. The V and J ends lost 4 bases and 0 bases respectively, with 8 bases between them. The CDR3 bases that were read are TGTGCCAGCAGTCCCCACAAGAGTCAAAACACCTTGTAC. As protein: CASSPHKSQNTLY. The full CDR3 reads CASSPHKSQNTLYF.